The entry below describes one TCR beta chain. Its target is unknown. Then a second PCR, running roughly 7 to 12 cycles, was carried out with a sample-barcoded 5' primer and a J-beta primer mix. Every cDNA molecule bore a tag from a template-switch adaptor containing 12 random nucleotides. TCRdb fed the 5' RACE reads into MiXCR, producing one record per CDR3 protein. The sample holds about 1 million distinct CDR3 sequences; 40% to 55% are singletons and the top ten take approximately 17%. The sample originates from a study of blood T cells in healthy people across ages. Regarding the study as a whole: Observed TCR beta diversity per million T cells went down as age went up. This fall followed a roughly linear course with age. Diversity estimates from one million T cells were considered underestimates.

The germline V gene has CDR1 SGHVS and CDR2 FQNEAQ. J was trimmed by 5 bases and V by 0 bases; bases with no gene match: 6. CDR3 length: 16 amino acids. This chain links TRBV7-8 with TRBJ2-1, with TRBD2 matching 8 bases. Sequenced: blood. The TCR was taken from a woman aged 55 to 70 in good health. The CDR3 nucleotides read TGTGCCAGCAGCTTAGCTTTACTAGCGGAAAACAATGAGCAGTTCTTC. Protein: CASSLALLAENNEQFF.